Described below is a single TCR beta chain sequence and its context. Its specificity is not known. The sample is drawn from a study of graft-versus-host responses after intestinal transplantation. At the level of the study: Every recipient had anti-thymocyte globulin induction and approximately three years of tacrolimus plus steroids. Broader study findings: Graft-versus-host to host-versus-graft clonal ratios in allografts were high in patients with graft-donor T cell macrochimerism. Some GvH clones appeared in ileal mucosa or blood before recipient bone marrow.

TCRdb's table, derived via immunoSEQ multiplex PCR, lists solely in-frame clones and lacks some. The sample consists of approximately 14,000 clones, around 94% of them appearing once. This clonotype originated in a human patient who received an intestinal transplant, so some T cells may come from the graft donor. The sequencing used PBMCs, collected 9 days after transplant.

CDR3 coding DNA: TGTGCCAGTAGTATCTGGCTGGGGGGGACCAGCAACACTGAAGCTTTCTTT. Its translation is CASSIWLGGTSNTEAFF. The chain recombines TRBV19 with TRBJ1-1; D is possibly TRBD1 (5 bases). CDR3 length: 17 amino acids. V dropped 3 bases and J dropped 2 bases, with 19 bases sitting between them. CDR1 is LNHDA and CDR2 is SQIVND in the germline V gene (reference sequence).